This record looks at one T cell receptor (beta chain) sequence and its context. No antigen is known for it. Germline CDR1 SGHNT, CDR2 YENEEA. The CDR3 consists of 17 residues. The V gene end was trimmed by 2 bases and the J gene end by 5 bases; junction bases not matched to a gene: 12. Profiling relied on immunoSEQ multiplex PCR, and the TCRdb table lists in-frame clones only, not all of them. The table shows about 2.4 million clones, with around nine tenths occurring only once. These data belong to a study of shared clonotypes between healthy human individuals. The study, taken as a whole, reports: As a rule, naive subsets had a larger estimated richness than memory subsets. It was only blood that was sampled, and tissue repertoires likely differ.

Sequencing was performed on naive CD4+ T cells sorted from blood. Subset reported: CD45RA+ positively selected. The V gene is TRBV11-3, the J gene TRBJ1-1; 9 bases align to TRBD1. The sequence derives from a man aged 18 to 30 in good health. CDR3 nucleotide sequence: TGTGCCAGCAGCTTAATGGGACAGGGTCCCAAGGGGACTGAAGCTTTCTTT. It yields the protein CASSLMGQGPKGTEAFF.